This T cell receptor (beta chain) was sequenced for a study of cytomegalovirus exposure and HLA in healthy donors. Whole-study results and caveats: The availability of immune exposure information extended only to CMV serostatus. Rarity characterized most TCR sequences, yet some public TCRs appeared in many donors.

Turning to this clone: What it recognizes is unknown.

Per germline, CDR1 ENHRY and CDR2 SYGVKD. The CDR3 has 16 residues. The V segment lost 8 bases and the J segment 0 bases; nucleotides outside the gene matches: 11. PCR amplification relied on 60 Vbeta primers (plus 13 Jbeta primers). Data came from immunoSEQ multiplex PCR; TCRdb stores just in-frame clones and leaves some out. The data contain 200,000 or so clones, 82% of them singletons. The clonotype originates from a middle-aged woman in good health and CMV-seronegative. The sequenced sample was PBMCs. The J gene is TRBJ2-3, the V gene TRBV10-3, with 7 bases identical to TRBD2. CDR3 sequence reads: CAISDGAGVSTDTQYF. The CDR3 coding sequence is TGTGCCATCTCCGACGGGGCGGGAGTGAGCACAGATACGCAGTATTTT.